This T cell receptor beta chain is from a study of blood T cell repertoires in COVID-19. Original processing notes: Estimates of nucleated cell counts were drawn from the amplification of reference gene primers. Measured with immunoSEQ multiplex PCR; TCRdb has only the in-frame clones, and not every one. Clone size and V and J calls were adopted from that table, with D and trimming inferred from the DNA. The sample consists of around 94,000 clones, approximately 84% of them appearing once. The CDR3 length is 12 residues. The germline V and J ends were trimmed by 0 bases and 8 bases, with 4 bases remaining between them. Germline V CDR1 and CDR2: SGHNT, YENEEA.

V is TRBV11-3 and J is TRBJ2-2, with D hard to call. The sequenced sample consisted of peripheral blood. This clonotype was obtained from a man aged 40-49 years with active or convalescent COVID-19. In nucleotides, the CDR3 is TGTGCCAGCAGCTTAGATCCAGGGGAGCTGTTTTTT. Translating gives CASSLDPGELFF.